This T cell receptor (beta chain) came from a study of blood T cell repertoires in COVID-19. V lost 0 bases and J 1 base, leaving 10 bases between the germline ends. CDR3 length: 15 amino acids. In germline, CDR1 is LGHDT, CDR2 YNNKEL (reference sequence). Produced via immunoSEQ multiplex PCR; TCRdb's table is partial and in-frame only. The sample holds about 160,000 clones; approximately 87% are singletons and the top ten take about a tenth. This receptor was taken from a woman in her 70s with COVID-19, enrolled during active disease. The sequencing sample was made of peripheral blood. The J gene is TRBJ2-7, the V gene TRBV3-1 (or the pseudogene TRBV3-2), with D perhaps TRBD1 (6 bases). CDR3 region: CASSQDPRGSYEQYF. CDR3 in DNA: TGTGCCAGCAGCCAAGATCCCAGGGGTTCCTACGAGCAGTACTTC.